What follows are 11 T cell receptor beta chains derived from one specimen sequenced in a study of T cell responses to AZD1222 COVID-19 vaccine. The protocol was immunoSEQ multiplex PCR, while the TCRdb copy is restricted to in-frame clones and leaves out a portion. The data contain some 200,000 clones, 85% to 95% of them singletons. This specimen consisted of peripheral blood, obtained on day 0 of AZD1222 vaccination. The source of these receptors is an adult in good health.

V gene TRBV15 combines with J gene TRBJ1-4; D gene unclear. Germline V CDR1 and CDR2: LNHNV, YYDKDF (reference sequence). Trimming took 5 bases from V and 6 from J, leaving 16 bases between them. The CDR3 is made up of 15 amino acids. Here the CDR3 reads CATSLEGLSYEKLFF. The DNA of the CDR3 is TGTGCCACCAGCTTAGAAGGCCTCTCGTATGAAAAACTGTTTTTT.

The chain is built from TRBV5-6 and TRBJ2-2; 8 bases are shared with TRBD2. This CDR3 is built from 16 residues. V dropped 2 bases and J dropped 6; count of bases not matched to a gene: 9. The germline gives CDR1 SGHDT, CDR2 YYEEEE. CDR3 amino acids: CASSFLGLGVAGELFF. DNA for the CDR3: TGTGCCAGCAGCTTCCTGGGACTAGGAGTCGCCGGGGAGCTGTTTTTT.

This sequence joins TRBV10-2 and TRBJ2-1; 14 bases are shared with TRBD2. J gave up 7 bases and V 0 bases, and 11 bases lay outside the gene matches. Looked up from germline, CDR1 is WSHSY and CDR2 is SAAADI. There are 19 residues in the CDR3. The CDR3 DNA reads TGCGCCAGCAGTGAGTCGTACATATTGACTAGCGGGAGGGTAAATGAGCAGTTCTTC. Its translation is CASSESYILTSGRVNEQFF.

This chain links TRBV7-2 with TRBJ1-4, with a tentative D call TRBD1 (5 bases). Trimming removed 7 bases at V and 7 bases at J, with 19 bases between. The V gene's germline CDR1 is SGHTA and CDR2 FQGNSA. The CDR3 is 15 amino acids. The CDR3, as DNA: TGTGCCAGCACCCCGTGGGGGTTTTCTGGTGAAAAACTGTTTTTT. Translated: CASTPWGFSGEKLFF. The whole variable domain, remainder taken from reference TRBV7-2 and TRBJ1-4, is GAGVSQSPSNKVTEKGKDVELRCDPISGHTALYWYRQSLGQGLEFLIYFQGNSAPDKSGLPSDRFSAERTGGSVSTLTIQRTQQEDSAVYLCASTPWGFSGEKLFFGSGTQLSVL.

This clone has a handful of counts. CDR3 residues: CASSLLPRGNYGYTF. DNA for the CDR3: TGCGCCAGCAGCCTTCTGCCCAGGGGTAACTATGGCTACACCTTC. The V and J genes are TRBV4-1 and TRBJ1-2; a possible D gene is TRBD1 (6 bases). Germline CDR1 is MGHRA and CDR2 is YSYEKL. V gave up 4 bases and J gave up 1 base, with 13 bases separating them. This CDR3 is 15 amino acids long.

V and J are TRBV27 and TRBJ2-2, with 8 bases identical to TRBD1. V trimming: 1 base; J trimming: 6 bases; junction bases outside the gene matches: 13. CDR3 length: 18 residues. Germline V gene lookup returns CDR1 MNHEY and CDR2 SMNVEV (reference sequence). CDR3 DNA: TGTGCCAGCAGTTTATGGGGGGACAGGTACTATTTGCCCGGGGAGCTGTTTTTT. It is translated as CASSLWGDRYYLPGELFF.

The CDR3 reads CASSQDLVGVFNEKLFF. In DNA form, the CDR3 reads TGTGCCAGCAGCCAAGATCTTGTGGGGGTCTTTAATGAAAAACTGTTTTTT. The chain joins TRBV4-2 to TRBJ1-4; TRBD1 is a possible D gene (5 bases). CDR3 length: 17 residues. V was shortened by 0 bases and J by 4 bases, with 15 bases between the two germline ends. The germline V gene has CDR1 LGHNA and CDR2 YNFKEQ.

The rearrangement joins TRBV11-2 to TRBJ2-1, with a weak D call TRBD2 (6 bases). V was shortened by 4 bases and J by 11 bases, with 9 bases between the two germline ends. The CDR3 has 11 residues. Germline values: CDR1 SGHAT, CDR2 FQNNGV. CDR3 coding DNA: TGTGCCAGCAGCTCCGGGACTCAGCAGTTCTTC. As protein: CASSSGTQQFF.

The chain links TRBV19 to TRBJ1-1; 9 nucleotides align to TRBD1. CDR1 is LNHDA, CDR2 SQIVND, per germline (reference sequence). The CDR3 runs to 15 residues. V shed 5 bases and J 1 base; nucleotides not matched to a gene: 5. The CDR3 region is CASSPGQGKNTEAFF. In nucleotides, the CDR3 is TGTGCCAGTAGTCCTGGACAGGGGAAGAACACTGAAGCTTTCTTT.

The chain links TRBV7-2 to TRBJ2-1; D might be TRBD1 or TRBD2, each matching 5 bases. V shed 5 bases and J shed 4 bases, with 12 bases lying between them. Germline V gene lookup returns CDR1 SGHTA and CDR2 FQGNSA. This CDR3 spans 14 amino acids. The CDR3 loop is CASSNQGPYNEQFF. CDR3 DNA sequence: TGTGCCAGCAGCAACCAGGGACCATACAATGAGCAGTTCTTC.

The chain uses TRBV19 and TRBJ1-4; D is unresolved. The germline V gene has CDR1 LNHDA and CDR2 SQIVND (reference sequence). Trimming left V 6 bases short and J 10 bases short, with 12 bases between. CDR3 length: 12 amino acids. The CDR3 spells CASRGGGIKLFF. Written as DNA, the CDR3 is TGTGCCAGTAGAGGCGGCGGCATAAAACTGTTTTTT.